Listed below are T cell receptor beta chains from one sample, sequenced in a study of blood T cell repertoires in COVID-19. The repertoire was sequenced with immunoSEQ multiplex PCR; TCRdb's copy has only in-frame clones and lacks some. The sample holds 130,000 to 150,000 clones; approximately 80% are singletons and the top ten take about 3%. Source material: peripheral blood. These TCRs come from a woman aged 40-49 years with active or convalescent COVID-19. CDR3s include the opening cysteine and the closing phenylalanine or tryptophan. The order of the fields is D gene, V gene, clone size, J gene, CDR3 protein, CDR3 DNA. A D gene is named only where the DNA matches it firmly. Rows may omit the clone size; those that give it use once, few, many or a size class.

>TRBD1|TRBV9|-|TRBJ1-1
CASSARTGGASEAFF
TGTGCCAGCAGCGCTCGGACAGGGGGCGCGTCCGAAGCTTTCTTT
>-|TRBV7-2|few|TRBJ1-5
CASSFGHSDQPQHF
TGTGCCAGCAGCTTCGGACACTCGGATCAGCCCCAGCATTTT
>TRBD2|TRBV10-3|-|TRBJ2-7
CAISPRSRTSSYEQYF
TGTGCCATCAGTCCGCGTAGTCGGACTAGCAGCTACGAGCAGTACTTC
>TRBD2|TRBV7-9|-|TRBJ2-3
CASSSGTSASTDTQYF
TGTGCCAGCAGCTCCGGGACTAGCGCGAGCACAGATACGCAGTATTTT
>-|TRBV10-1|once|TRBJ1-1
CASKGDTEAFF
TGCGCCAGCAAGGGAGACACTGAAGCTTTCTTT
>-|TRBV6-5|-|TRBJ1-2
CASHVGDSWNYGYTF
TGTGCCAGTCATGTAGGCGACAGTTGGAACTATGGCTACACCTTC
>TRBD2|TRBV10-1|-|TRBJ2-5
CASSAEPRGGQYF
TGCGCCAGCAGTGCAGAGCCCCGGGGGGGCCAGTACTTC
>-|TRBV2|once|TRBJ1-1
CASSPLGGKTEAFF
TGTGCCAGCAGTCCCCTGGGGGGTAAAACTGAAGCTTTCTTT
>TRBD1|TRBV7-9|-|TRBJ1-2
CASSLDAGGDYGYTF
TGTGCCAGCAGCTTAGACGCAGGGGGTGACTATGGCTACACCTTC
>-|TRBV19|-|TRBJ1-1
CASSPREGNTEAFF
TGTGCCAGTAGTCCCCGGGAGGGGAACACTGAAGCTTTCTTT
>-|TRBV29-1|-|TRBJ1-1
CSVDTYTEAFF
TGCAGCGTTGACACATACACTGAAGCTTTCTTT
>TRBD1|TRBV5-4|-|TRBJ2-2
CASSSPGGGTGELFF
TGTGCCAGCAGCTCCCCAGGGGGCGGGACCGGGGAGCTGTTTTTT
>TRBD1|TRBV9|-|TRBJ2-6
CASSARRDRVSGANVLTF
TGTGCCAGCAGCGCTCGGCGGGACAGGGTCTCTGGGGCCAACGTCCTGACTTTC
>TRBD2|TRBV27|-|TRBJ2-7
CASREASGRISEQYF
TGTGCCAGCAGGGAAGCTAGCGGGAGGATCTCCGAGCAGTACTTC
>-|TRBV2|-|TRBJ2-7
CASGGDSYEQYF
TGTGCCAGCGGCGGGGACTCCTACGAGCAGTACTTC
>TRBD2|TRBV4-1|few|TRBJ2-7
CASSQRPILAGDPYEQYF
TGCGCCAGCAGCCAACGGCCAATACTAGCGGGGGACCCCTACGAGCAGTACTTC
>TRBD2|TRBV7-2|-|TRBJ2-7
CASSGQGLAGGYEQYF
TGTGCCAGCAGCGGGCAAGGACTAGCGGGAGGGTACGAGCAGTACTTC
>-|TRBV6-4|-|TRBJ2-1
CASSPGVASNNEQFF
TGTGCCAGCAGTCCCGGGGTAGCGTCAAACAATGAGCAGTTCTTC
>TRBD1|TRBV28|-|TRBJ1-3
CASRLTGGGNTIYF
TGTGCCAGCAGGCTAACAGGGGGCGGAAACACCATATATTTT
>TRBD2|TRBV18|-|TRBJ2-1
CASSPGGAPGNEQFF
TGTGCCAGCTCACCGGGAGGGGCGCCCGGCAATGAGCAGTTCTTC
>TRBD1|TRBV4-2|few|TRBJ1-2
CASSREGASQRGLYGYTF
TGTGCCAGCAGCAGAGAGGGGGCAAGCCAAAGAGGGCTCTATGGCTACACCTTC
>TRBD1|TRBV28|-|TRBJ2-3
CASRQPGQYTDTQYF
TGTGCCAGCAGGCAACCGGGACAGTACACAGATACGCAGTATTTT
>-|TRBV28|once|TRBJ2-2
CASSLVGAPNTGELFF
TGTGCCAGCAGTTTGGTGGGGGCACCGAACACCGGGGAGCTGTTTTTT
>-|TRBV28|-|TRBJ1-2
CASSLNNYGCTF
TGTGCCAGCAGTTTAAATAACTATGGCTGCACCTTC
>-|TRBV5-6|-|TRBJ1-4
CASSLGGRDEKLFF
TGTGCCAGCAGCTTGGGGGGCCGGGATGAAAAACTGTTTTTT
>TRBD1|TRBV7-9|-|TRBJ1-1
CASSLRQGARTEAFF
TGTGCCAGCAGCTTAAGACAGGGGGCTCGGACTGAAGCTTTCTTT
>TRBD1|TRBV27|-|TRBJ2-7
CATTGTGDHEQYF
TGTGCCACTACCGGGACAGGGGACCACGAGCAGTACTTC
>-|TRBV20-1|-|TRBJ1-5
CSASHSAAGQPQHF
TGCAGTGCAAGTCATTCAGCAGCGGGGCAGCCCCAGCATTTT
>-|TRBV2|-|TRBJ1-1
CASKYEGILATEAFF
TGTGCCAGCAAATATGAGGGAATCCTGGCCACTGAAGCTTTCTTT
>TRBD2|TRBV28|few|TRBJ2-2
CASSRLRGGRIGELFF
TGTGCCAGCAGTCGCCTTCGGGGCGGGAGAATCGGGGAGCTGTTTTTT
>-|TRBV7-9|few|TRBJ1-5
CASSGLYSQPQHF
TGTGCCAGCAGCGGACTCTATAGTCAGCCCCAGCATTTT
>-|TRBV7-2|-|TRBJ1-5
CASSPYRRNQPQHF
TGTGCCAGCAGCCCCTACAGGCGGAATCAGCCCCAGCATTTT
>TRBD2|TRBV6-1|once|TRBJ2-1
CASSGLAGVTYNEQFF
TGTGCCAGCAGTGGATTAGCGGGAGTAACCTACAATGAGCAGTTCTTC
>TRBD1|TRBV7-2|-|TRBJ1-5
CASSRDRVSNQPQHF
TGTGCCAGCAGTCGGGACAGGGTTAGCAATCAGCCCCAGCATTTT
>TRBD1|TRBV6-1|-|TRBJ1-6
CASSDHIQGRNSPLHF
TGTGCCAGCAGTGACCACATACAGGGGCGTAATTCACCCCTCCACTTT
>-|TRBV11-2|-|TRBJ2-1
CASSLEWGGNEQFF
TGTGCCAGCAGCTTAGAATGGGGAGGCAATGAGCAGTTCTTC
>TRBD1|TRBV6-5|-|TRBJ2-1
CASKPRRDRHNEQFF
TGTGCCAGCAAGCCAAGAAGGGACAGACACAATGAGCAGTTCTTC
>-|TRBV6-5|-|TRBJ2-3
CASTGSGYDTQYF
TGTGCCAGCACCGGAAGCGGTTACGATACGCAGTATTTT
>TRBD1|TRBV7-2|-|TRBJ1-2
CASSLPTGGGGYTF
TGTGCCAGCAGCTTACCGACAGGGGGTGGGGGCTACACCTTC
>-|TRBV6-5|-|TRBJ1-1
CASSYIRGNTEAFF
TGTGCCAGCAGTTACATCAGGGGTAACACTGAAGCTTTCTTT
>-|TRBV10-1|many|TRBJ1-3
CASSDGHSGNTIYF
TGCGCCAGCTCGGACGGACACTCTGGAAACACCATATATTTT
>-|TRBV3-1/TRBV3-2|-|TRBJ2-1
CASSQDGPGLVYNEQFF
TGTGCCAGCAGCCAAGATGGCCCGGGGTTGGTGTACAATGAGCAGTTCTTC
>-|TRBV6-2/TRBV6-3|-|TRBJ1-1
CASSYPRAPWGLNTEAFF
TGTGCCAGCAGTTACCCCCGGGCCCCTTGGGGCCTGAACACTGAAGCTTTCTTT
>-|TRBV18|once|TRBJ2-2
CASSPSRSNTGELFF
TGTGCCAGCTCACCCTCCAGATCGAACACCGGGGAGCTGTTTTTT
>-|TRBV6-5|-|TRBJ1-2
CASSYSAGTSNYGYTF
TGTGCCAGCAGTTATTCCGCCGGGACATCTAACTATGGCTACACCTTC
>-|TRBV9|-|TRBJ1-2
CASSVAVTLNYGYTF
TGTGCCAGCAGCGTAGCAGTAACCTTGAACTATGGCTACACCTTC
>-|TRBV28|many|TRBJ1-2
CASSLPQTAANYGYTF
TGTGCCAGCAGTTTGCCGCAGACAGCCGCTAACTATGGCTACACCTTC
>-|TRBV14|-|TRBJ1-6
CASSQDLGPGALHF
TGTGCCAGCAGCCAAGACCTGGGCCCGGGGGCCCTCCACTTT
>TRBD2|TRBV13|-|TRBJ2-7
CASSPPSGRASSYEQYF
TGTGCCAGCAGCCCACCTAGCGGGAGGGCCTCCTCCTACGAGCAGTACTTC
>-|TRBV3-1/TRBV3-2|-|TRBJ2-3
CASSQKGGTGYTQYF
TGTGCCAGCAGCCAAAAGGGTGGGACTGGGTATACGCAGTATTTT
>-|TRBV24-1|-|TRBJ1-1
CATSDRGTEAFF
TGTGCCACCAGTGACAGGGGCACTGAAGCTTTCTTT
>-|TRBV15|-|TRBJ1-5
CATSGGGTLNQPQHF
TGTGCCACCAGCGGCGGCGGCACTCTCAATCAGCCCCAGCATTTT
>-|TRBV5-1|once|TRBJ2-3
CASSYHGTRGTDTQYF
TGCGCCAGCAGCTACCACGGTACCAGGGGCACAGATACGCAGTATTTT
>-|TRBV5-4|few|TRBJ1-1
CASSPPRGGTEAFF
TGTGCCAGCAGCCCGCCTCGGGGTGGGACTGAAGCTTTCTTT
>TRBD1|TRBV7-2|-|TRBJ2-2
CASSARQGGTGELFF
TGTGCCAGCAGCGCGAGACAGGGGGGAACCGGGGAGCTGTTTTTT
>-|TRBV20-1|-|TRBJ1-2
CSAKGLGGYTF
TGCAGTGCTAAAGGACTGGGTGGCTACACCTTC
>-|TRBV7-9|few|TRBJ2-7
CASLDGGREGEQYF
TGTGCCAGCCTAGATGGGGGCCGAGAGGGCGAGCAGTACTTC
>-|TRBV7-7|-|TRBJ2-7
CASSLLAAGEQYF
TGTGCCAGCAGCCTCCTTGCAGCCGGGGAGCAGTACTTC
>-|TRBV12-5|-|TRBJ2-1
CASGWEGGNEQFF
TGTGCTAGTGGTTGGGAAGGGGGCAATGAGCAGTTCTTC
>TRBD2|TRBV4-1|few|TRBJ2-5
CASSEGALAGARSRETQYF
TGCGCCAGCAGCGAAGGGGCGCTAGCGGGGGCCCGAAGTCGGGAGACCCAGTACTTC